This record concerns one T cell receptor (beta chain) sequence. Germline assignment: CDR1 KGHSH and CDR2 LQKENI. There are 13 residues in the CDR3. Trimming took 2 bases from V and 3 from J, leaving 4 bases between them. Repertoires were generated with immunoSEQ multiplex PCR, while TCRdb's copy carries only in-frame clones and drops some. The sample records tens of thousands of clones, around 93% being singletons. This sample was included in a study of control samples from healthy donors and cancer patients. This chain links TRBV18 with TRBJ1-4, with no clear D. Sequencing was carried out using PBMCs. The clonotype originates from a woman aged 40 to 49 with head and neck cancer. CDR3 in amino acids: CASSPDPNEKLFF. CDR3 coding DNA: TGTGCCAGCTCACCAGATCCTAATGAAAAACTGTTTTTT.